This section outlines one TCR beta chain sequence together with its context. Its antigen is unknown. The data stem from a study of cytomegalovirus exposure and HLA in healthy donors. Notes on the study in general: According to a later analysis, donors in an Asian-associated ancestry cluster reportedly had fewer N-insertions than the roughly 630-donor mean. Several of the most significant clusters appeared linked to common viral pathogens, based on a later analysis.

J lost 0 bases, V lost 0 bases, and 6 bases had no gene match. CDR3 length: 19 residues. The germline V gene encodes CDR1 LGHNA and CDR2 YNFKEQ. Primers included in the PCR were 60 Vbeta and 13 Jbeta primers. The assay was immunoSEQ multiplex PCR, and TCRdb's table has in-frame clones only and misses some. The table includes 100,000 to 150,000 clones, 80% detected once. Material for sequencing was PBMCs. The chain recombines TRBV4-2 with TRBJ2-3; 13 nucleotides align to TRBD2. The sequence was collected from a man between 35 and 55 years old in good health and CMV-seronegative. DNA of the CDR3: TGTGCCAGCAGCCAAGAAGGGACTAGCGGGACCACTAGCACAGATACGCAGTATTTT. Translated: CASSQEGTSGTTSTDTQYF.